The 13 T cell receptor beta chains below all came from one sample that was sequenced in a study of blood T cell repertoires in COVID-19 (dated by TCRdb to the early 2020s). Library construction relied on the immunoSEQ multiplex PCR assay. In TCRdb, the immuneACCESS table is reduced to in-frame sequences with V and J assigned. These tables do not hold every clone; where another copy was compared, an unresolved V gene accounts for under half, and the others remain unexplained. For this sample the table gives about 120,000 clones, of which about four fifths were detected only once. About 12% of the sample belongs to the ten largest clones. Material: peripheral blood. The receptors stem from a man aged 60 to 69 with acute or convalescent COVID-19.

The rearrangement links TRBV6-2 or TRBV6-3 to TRBJ1-3, with 9 bases identical to TRBD1. Germline CDR1 is MNHEY and CDR2 is SVGEGT. Trimming cost V 5 bases and J 4 bases; bases outside gene matches: 6. This CDR3 region has 15 residues. DNA of the CDR3: TGTGCCAGCAGTGTCGGGACAGGGACCGGAAACACCATATATTTT. This codes for CASSVGTGTGNTIYF.

The V and J genes are TRBV9 and TRBJ1-3, with 7 bases identical to TRBD1. Germline trimming cut 4 bases from V and 2 bases from J; bases unmatched to any gene: 3. The CDR3 has 14 residues. Germline V CDR1 and CDR2: SGDLS, YYNGEE. The CDR3 is CASSPGQPGNTIYF. The CDR3 nucleotides read TGTGCCAGCAGCCCGGGACAGCCTGGAAACACCATATATTTT. Complete variable domain (other parts from reference TRBV9 and TRBJ1-3): DSGVTQTPKHLITATGQRVTLRCSPRSGDLSVYWYQQSLDQGLQFLIQYYNGEERAKGNILERFSAQQFPDLHSELNLSSLELGDSALYFCASSPGQPGNTIYFGEGSWLTVV.

This clone has just a few counts. The chain has TRBV6-5 and TRBJ2-1, with a tentative D call TRBD2 (6 bases). V gave up 8 bases and J gave up 9 bases, with 17 bases separating them. The CDR3 spans 13 residues. The germline CDR1 and CDR2 sequences are MNHEY and SVGAGI. The CDR3 coding sequence is TGTGCCAGCGGCGGGATAAGATCCCCTGAGCAGTTCTTC. Protein: CASGGIRSPEQFF.

The chain joins TRBV28 to TRBJ1-5, with 8 nucleotides matching TRBD1. V was clipped by 7 bases and J by 2 bases; unmatched bases: 7. Germline-derived CDR1 and CDR2 are MDHEN and SYDVKM. The CDR3 contains 15 residues. The CDR3 here is CASTRDRGGNQPQHF. CDR3 nucleotides: TGTGCCAGCACCAGAGACAGGGGTGGCAATCAGCCCCAGCATTTT.

This clone was counted between two and nine times. Other DNA sequences in this sample translate to the same CDR3. The chain recombines TRBV9 with TRBJ2-1, with D possibly being TRBD1 (5 bases). This CDR3 contains 15 residues. CDR1 is SGDLS and CDR2 is YYNGEE in the germline V gene. V lost 0 bases to trimming and J lost 1 base, with 8 bases between them. CDR3 sequence reads: CASSVGQSSYNEQFF. CDR3 nucleotides: TGTGCCAGCAGCGTAGGACAGAGTTCCTACAATGAGCAGTTCTTC.

The V call is TRBV30, the J call TRBJ2-4; the D gene is possibly TRBD1 (6 bases). Germline CDR1 is GTSNPN and CDR2 is SVGIG (reference sequence). V was shortened by 5 bases and J by 0 bases, with 14 bases between the two germline ends. The CDR3 contains 15 residues. The CDR3, as DNA: TGTGCCTGGGCTGGGCAGGGGCTAGCCAAAAACATTCAGTACTTC. It translates to CAWAGQGLAKNIQYF. Together with reference TRBV30 and TRBJ2-4, the CDR3 gives the full variable domain: SQTIHQWPATLVQPVGSPLSLECTVEGTSNPNLYWYRQAAGRGLQLLFYSVGIGQISSEVPQNLSASRPQDRQFILSSKKLLLSDSGFYLCAWAGQGLAKNIQYFGAGTRLSVL.

This chain connects TRBV9 to TRBJ2-1; TRBD2 aligns across 9 bases. CDR3 length: 15 amino acids. Per germline, CDR1 SGDLS and CDR2 YYNGEE. Trimming at V came to 2 bases and at J to 4 bases, leaving 4 bases not matched to a gene. CDR3 DNA sequence: TGTGCCAGCAGCGTTTCTAGCGGGGCGTACAATGAGCAGTTCTTC. It codes for CASSVSSGAYNEQFF.

The chain recombines TRBV5-1 with TRBJ2-1; 7 positions match TRBD2. CDR1 and CDR2 from the germline V gene are SGHRS and YFSETQ. V was clipped by 5 bases and J by 4 bases; unmatched bases: 6. There are 14 residues in the CDR3. CDR3 protein: CASREAGAYNEQFF. CDR3 in DNA: TGCGCCAGCAGGGAGGCGGGAGCTTACAATGAGCAGTTCTTC.

The rearrangement uses TRBV4-2 and TRBJ2-1; 9 nucleotides align to TRBD2. This CDR3 comprises 15 residues. The germline V gene has CDR1 LGHNA and CDR2 YNFKEQ. The J segment lost 5 bases and the V segment lost 8 bases, leaving 10 bases of the junction unmatched. DNA for the CDR3: TGTGCCAGCGGGACTAGCAACGTTAGAGACAATGAGCAGTTCTTC. This sequence encodes CASGTSNVRDNEQFF.

The chain has TRBV7-9 and TRBJ1-1; D is undetermined. CDR1 is SEHNR and CDR2 is FQNEAQ in the germline V gene (reference sequence). The CDR3 extends over 14 amino acids. Trimming shortened V by 2 bases and J by 1 base, and 8 bases separated the two germline ends. The CDR3 DNA is TGTGCCAGCAGCTTACTGGGAGGGAACACTGAAGCTTTCTTT. Its translation is CASSLLGGNTEAFF.

The chain is built from TRBV5-1 and TRBJ2-5; D perhaps matches TRBD2 (6 bases). The CDR3 runs 13 residues. The V gene lost 4 bases and the J gene lost 4 bases, with 11 bases spanning the gap. Germline loops: CDR1 SGHRS, CDR2 YFSETQ. CDR3 protein: CASSGGIGETQYF. The CDR3, as DNA: TGCGCCAGCAGCGGGGGGATAGGAGAGACCCAGTACTTC.

V and J are TRBV10-3 and TRBJ2-7; 10 bases fit TRBD1. Trimming cost V 5 bases and J 4 bases; bases outside gene matches: 11. CDR1 ENHRY and CDR2 SYGVKD come from the germline V gene. The CDR3 covers 16 residues. CDR3 in amino acids: CAISPSATGGGYEQYF. CDR3 nucleotides: TGTGCCATCAGTCCAAGCGCGACAGGGGGCGGGTACGAGCAGTACTTC.

The V gene is TRBV11-3, the J gene TRBJ2-3; a possible D gene is TRBD2 (5 bases). Germline CDR1 SGHNT, CDR2 YENEEA. This CDR3 is built from 11 residues. Trimming stripped 5 bases from V and 6 bases from J, with 6 bases between. CDR3 amino acids: CASSRGDTQYF. For the CDR3, the DNA is TGTGCCAGCAGCCGCGGGGATACGCAGTATTTT.